A single sample is the source of the 23 T cell receptor beta chains below, sequenced in a study of shared clonotypes between healthy human individuals. Only in-frame clones appear in the TCRdb table, and some are missing; sequencing was by immunoSEQ multiplex PCR. The table shows about 700,000 clones, with under 95% occurring only once. Naive CD8 isolation took CD45RO-negative cells positively selected for CCR7 and excluded terminally differentiated effector memory CD45RA+ cells. Material: naive CD8+ T cells sorted from blood. The receptors shown here come from a man aged 30-40 years in good health.

This clone was counted once. The chain has TRBV28 and TRBJ2-1, with 9 nucleotides matching TRBD2. The CDR3 extends over 15 amino acids. J gave up 8 bases and V 3 bases, and 8 bases lay outside the gene matches. Looked up from germline, CDR1 is MDHEN and CDR2 is SYDVKM. The DNA of the CDR3 is TGTGCCAGCAGTTTCGGGCGAAAGCGGGGGGATGAGCAGTTCTTC. This gives the protein CASSFGRKRGDEQFF.

CDR3 sequence reads: CASSFVWGPEAFF. CDR3 in DNA: TGTGCCAGCAGTTTTGTCTGGGGCCCGGAAGCTTTCTTT. The chain has TRBV27 and TRBJ1-1, with D possibly TRBD1 on 5 matching bases. Germline values: CDR1 MNHEY, CDR2 SMNVEV (reference sequence). V was clipped by 3 bases and J by 8 bases, with 13 bases between them. CDR3 size: 13 residues.

This chain connects TRBV21-1 to TRBJ2-5; TRBD1 is taken as the D call from the table, unchecked against the DNA. TRBV21-1 is flagged as a pseudogene. The CDR3 is 20 residues long. The CDR3 sequence is CASSNSKTPITDRGQETQYF. The CDR3 DNA sequence: TGTGCCAGCAGCAACTCTAAAACCCCTATTACGGACAGGGGCCAAGAGACCCAGTACTTC.

J is TRBJ2-7 and V is TRBV9; the match to TRBD1 covers 7 bases. V shed 4 bases, J shed 2 bases, and the junction held 9 bases outside the gene matches. Looked up from germline, CDR1 is SGDLS and CDR2 is YYNGEE. This CDR3 is 15 amino acids long. For the CDR3, the DNA is TGTGCCAGCAGCCCCGGGGACAGCCTAACCTACGAGCAGTACTTC. Translated: CASSPGDSLTYEQYF. The whole variable domain, remainder taken from reference TRBV9 and TRBJ2-7, is DSGVTQTPKHLITATGQRVTLRCSPRSGDLSVYWYQQSLDQGLQFLIQYYNGEERAKGNILERFSAQQFPDLHSELNLSSLELGDSALYFCASSPGDSLTYEQYFGPGTRLTVT.

CDR3 protein: CASIAIVGRWSYEQYF. CDR3 sequence (DNA): TGTGCCAGCATAGCAATAGTAGGACGGTGGTCCTACGAGCAGTACTTC. The chain employs TRBV28 and TRBJ2-7, with no clear D. The CDR3 extends over 16 amino acids. Germline CDR1 is MDHEN and CDR2 is SYDVKM. The V and J ends lost 7 bases and 1 base respectively, with 20 bases between them.

The rearrangement joins TRBV7-9 to TRBJ2-1; 9 nucleotides line up with TRBD2. The CDR3 length is 16 residues. CDR1 is SEHNR, CDR2 FQNEAQ, per germline (reference sequence). Germline trimming cut 3 bases from V and 6 bases from J; bases unmatched to any gene: 9. The CDR3 loop reads CASSLGSTSGFNEQFF. The CDR3 coding sequence is TGTGCCAGCAGCTTGGGGTCGACTAGCGGCTTCAATGAGCAGTTCTTC.

The chain's CDR3 is CASSLSRGTSGQNTGELFF. In DNA, the CDR3 is TGTGCCAGCAGTTTATCACGTGGGACTAGCGGACAGAACACCGGGGAGCTGTTTTTT. The chain uses TRBV28 and TRBJ2-2, with 11 bases fitting TRBD2. The germline V gene has CDR1 MDHEN and CDR2 SYDVKM. V lost 1 base to trimming and J lost 1 base; unmatched junction nucleotides: 8. The CDR3 sequence is 19 residues long.

V usage is TRBV2 and J usage is TRBJ2-7; TRBD1 matches 8 bases. V lost 3 bases, J lost 3 bases, and 10 bases stayed unmatched. Germline V gene lookup returns CDR1 SNHLY and CDR2 FYNNEI. This CDR3 contains 16 residues. This CDR3 reads CASSDRGRISDYEQYF. The CDR3 DNA reads as TGTGCCAGCAGTGACAGGGGGCGAATTTCTGACTACGAGCAGTACTTC. The full variable domain, completed using reference TRBV2 and TRBJ2-7, is EPEVTQTPSHQVTQMGQEVILRCVPISNHLYFYWYRQILGQKVEFLVSFYNNEISEKSEIFDDQFSVERPDGSNFTLKIRSTKLEDSAMYFCASSDRGRISDYEQYFGPGTRLTVT.

The rearrangement links TRBV4-1 to TRBJ2-7; D may be TRBD2 (5 bases). The CDR3 covers 16 residues. The germline V gene encodes CDR1 MGHRA and CDR2 YSYEKL. The V gene lost 3 bases and the J gene lost 2 bases, with 17 bases spanning the gap. The CDR3 DNA sequence: TGCGCCAGCAGCCATGGCCAGGAGGCGGCCCCCTACGAGCAGTACTTC. Translating gives CASSHGQEAAPYEQYF.

This clone was recorded only once. V usage is TRBV27 and J usage is TRBJ2-7; D may correspond to TRBD1 or TRBD2 (5 bases each). Germline assignment: CDR1 MNHEY and CDR2 SMNVEV (reference sequence). V was pared by 6 bases and J by 3 bases, with 12 bases between. This CDR3 is built from 13 residues. CDR3 region: CASSQGRFYEQYF. Written as DNA, the CDR3 is TGTGCCAGCAGCCAGGGACGCTTCTACGAGCAGTACTTC.

The chain has TRBV7-9 and TRBJ2-1, with TRBD2 matching over 11 bases. The CDR3 has 16 amino acids. V shed 6 bases and J 7 bases; nucleotides not matched to a gene: 11. Germline CDR1 and CDR2: SEHNR and FQNEAQ (reference sequence). The CDR3, as DNA: TGTGCCAGCAGGCATGTACTAGCGGGAGTTAGGAATGAGCAGTTCTTC. Amino acid sequence: CASRHVLAGVRNEQFF.

V usage is TRBV10-2 and J usage is TRBJ2-7, with 10 bases fitting TRBD2. V dropped 6 bases and J dropped 3; count of bases not matched to a gene: 11. CDR1 and CDR2 from the germline V gene are WSHSY and SAAADI. There are 16 residues in the CDR3. The CDR3 region has the DNA TGCGCCAGCAGCCCTCACGAGGGACTAGCGTTCTACGAGCAGTACTTC. Translating gives CASSPHEGLAFYEQYF.

The V gene is TRBV19, the J gene TRBJ2-7; 7 bases line up with TRBD1. The CDR3 consists of 16 residues. V shed 5 bases, J shed 0 bases, and the junction held 10 bases outside the gene matches. Germline-derived CDR1 and CDR2 are LNHDA and SQIVND (reference sequence). CDR3 sequence: CASSPPYRGSSYEQYF. Here the CDR3 DNA reads TGTGCCAGTAGTCCACCCTACAGGGGTAGCTCCTACGAGCAGTACTTC.

V is TRBV19 and J is TRBJ2-7; 7 positions match TRBD1. The germline CDR1 and CDR2 sequences are LNHDA and SQIVND (reference sequence). This CDR3 contains 15 residues. Trimming removed 8 bases from V and 3 bases from J; junction bases left unmatched: 13. The CDR3 DNA follows: TGTGCCAGTGCAAACCCGGGACAGTTTTTCTACGAGCAGTACTTC. Translated, it gives CASANPGQFFYEQYF.

The V call is TRBV9, the J call TRBJ2-7; a weak D match, TRBD2 (5 bases). The CDR3 totals 16 residues. With 0 bases removed from V and 3 bases from J, the gap between germline ends came to 16 bases. Germline-derived CDR1 and CDR2 are SGDLS and YYNGEE. CDR3 protein: CASSVASASSVYEQYF. The CDR3 nucleotides read TGTGCCAGCAGCGTAGCATCGGCTAGCAGTGTCTACGAGCAGTACTTC.

The chain employs TRBV7-3 and TRBJ2-7; D may be TRBD1 (6 bases). The V and J ends lost 4 bases and 2 bases respectively, with 21 bases between them. The CDR3 spans 17 residues. Germline V CDR1 and CDR2: SGHTA, FQGTGA. CDR3 in DNA: TGTGCCAGCAGCTCAATACTAACCGGGACACCACCCTACGAGCAGTACTTC. It specifies CASSSILTGTPPYEQYF.

This chain links TRBV6-6 with TRBJ2-2; D is undetermined. CDR1 and CDR2 from the germline V gene are MNHNY and SVGAGI (reference sequence). The CDR3 spans 14 residues. Trimming left V 0 bases short and J 7 bases short, with 9 bases between. The CDR3 DNA sequence: TGTGCCAGCAGTTACTCCCCTCTCGGCGGGGAGCTGTTTTTT. This encodes CASSYSPLGGELFF.

DNA of the CDR3: TGTGCCAGCAGCTTAATCTACACCGGGGAGCTGTTTTTT. Protein product: CASSLIYTGELFF. V is TRBV11-2 and J is TRBJ2-2; no firm D call. The V gene's germline CDR1 is SGHAT and CDR2 FQNNGV. The CDR3 is made up of 13 amino acids. V lost 2 bases and J 3 bases, leaving 4 bases between the germline ends.

This sequence joins TRBV4-1 and TRBJ2-5; 7 nucleotides agree with TRBD1. Germline assignment: CDR1 MGHRA and CDR2 YSYEKL. The trim removed 6 bases at V and 0 bases at J, leaving 7 bases unmatched. This CDR3 spans 15 amino acids. The DNA for the CDR3 is TGCGCCAGCAGTCCCGGCGGACAGGACCAAGAGACCCAGTACTTC. It encodes CASSPGGQDQETQYF.

The CDR3 coding sequence is TGTGCCAGCAGTTCTACGACTAGCGGGAGGTTTTACAATGAGCAGTTCTTC. Translating gives CASSSTTSGRFYNEQFF. This rearrangement joins TRBV7-2 to TRBJ2-1; 13 nucleotides match TRBD2. The junction had 9 bases not matched to a gene; V was cut back by 6 bases and J by 4 bases. Per germline, CDR1 SGHTA and CDR2 FQGNSA. The CDR3 is 17 amino acids.

This clone was picked up one time. The chain employs TRBV10-3 and TRBJ2-7; no clear D gene. Trimming left V 7 bases short and J 4 bases short, with 17 bases between. The CDR3 length is 14 residues. CDR1 ENHRY and CDR2 SYGVKD come from the germline V gene. This CDR3 reads CAINQGGQLYEQYF. Written as DNA, the CDR3 is TGTGCCATCAACCAAGGCGGCCAACTATACGAGCAGTACTTC.

This chain connects TRBV9 to TRBJ2-7, with D unresolved. Trimming shortened V by 3 bases and J by 0 bases, and 10 bases separated the two germline ends. The CDR3 sequence is 14 residues long. Per germline, CDR1 SGDLS and CDR2 YYNGEE. The CDR3: CASSAWGSSYEQYF. The CDR3 DNA follows: TGTGCCAGCAGCGCGTGGGGTAGCTCCTACGAGCAGTACTTC. The variable domain in full, with the rest retrieved from reference TRBV9 and TRBJ2-7, is DSGVTQTPKHLITATGQRVTLRCSPRSGDLSVYWYQQSLDQGLQFLIQYYNGEERAKGNILERFSAQQFPDLHSELNLSSLELGDSALYFCASSAWGSSYEQYFGPGTRLTVT.

The rearrangement links TRBV2 to TRBJ2-3; D might be TRBD2 (5 bases). Germline assignment: CDR1 SNHLY and CDR2 FYNNEI. The V and J ends lost 10 bases and 6 bases respectively, with 17 bases between them. CDR3 length equals 13 residues. CDR3: CAIRAGTLDTQYF. The CDR3 bases are TGTGCCATCCGGGCGGGTACCCTTGATACGCAGTATTTT.